This T cell receptor (beta chain) was sequenced in a study of blood T cell repertoires in COVID-19. The table came from immunoSEQ multiplex PCR; TCRdb's copy has only in-frame clones and leaves some out. The sample shows fewer than 80,000 clones, 73% of them seen only once. The V and J ends lost 5 bases and 5 bases, in that order; junction bases with no gene match: 9. Germline V CDR1 and CDR2: SGHVS, FNYEAQ. The CDR3 length is 14 residues. The TCR comes from a man aged 60-69 years with acute or convalescent COVID-19. The chain is built from TRBV7-6 and TRBJ2-7, with TRBD1 matching over 7 bases. Material: peripheral blood. CDR3 protein: CASSPVTGQDEQYF. In DNA form, the CDR3 reads TGTGCCAGCAGCCCCGTGACAGGGCAGGACGAGCAGTACTTC.